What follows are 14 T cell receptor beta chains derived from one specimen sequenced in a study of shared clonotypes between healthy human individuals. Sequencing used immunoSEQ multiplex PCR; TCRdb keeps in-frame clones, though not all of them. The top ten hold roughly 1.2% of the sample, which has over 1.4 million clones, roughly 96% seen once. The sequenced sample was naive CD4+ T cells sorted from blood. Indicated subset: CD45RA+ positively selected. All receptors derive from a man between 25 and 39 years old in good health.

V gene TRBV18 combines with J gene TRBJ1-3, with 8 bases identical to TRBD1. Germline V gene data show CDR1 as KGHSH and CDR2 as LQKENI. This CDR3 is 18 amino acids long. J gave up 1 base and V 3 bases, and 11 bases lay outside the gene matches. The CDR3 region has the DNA TGTGCCAGCTCACCTCGCACAGGGGGTGATCGTTCTGGAAACACCATATATTTT. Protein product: CASSPRTGGDRSGNTIYF.

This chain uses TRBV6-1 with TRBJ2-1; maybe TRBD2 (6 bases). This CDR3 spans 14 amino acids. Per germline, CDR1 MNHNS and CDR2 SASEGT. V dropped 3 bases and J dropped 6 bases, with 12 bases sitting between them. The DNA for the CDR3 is TGTGCCAGCAGTGACAACCGCGGGATCAATGAGCAGTTCTTC. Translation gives CASSDNRGINEQFF.

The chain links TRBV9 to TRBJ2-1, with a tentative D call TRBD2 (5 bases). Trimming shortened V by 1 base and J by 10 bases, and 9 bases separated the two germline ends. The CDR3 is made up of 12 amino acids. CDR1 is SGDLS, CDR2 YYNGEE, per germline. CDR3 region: CASSVPQREQFF. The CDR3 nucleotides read TGTGCCAGCAGCGTACCCCAGCGGGAGCAGTTCTTC.

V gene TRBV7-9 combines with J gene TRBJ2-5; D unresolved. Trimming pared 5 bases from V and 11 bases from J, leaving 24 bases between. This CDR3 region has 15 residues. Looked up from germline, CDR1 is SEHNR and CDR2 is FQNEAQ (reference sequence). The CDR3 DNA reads TGTGCCAGCAGCCCCAAGGCAGATGGCTTCGGCCAGCAGTACTTC. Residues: CASSPKADGFGQQYF.

The CDR3 region has the DNA TGTGCCAGCAGTGAACGGCAGACTGGAAACACCATATATTTT. This encodes CASSERQTGNTIYF. The rearrangement joins TRBV6-1 to TRBJ1-3; D remains ambiguous. This CDR3 region has 14 residues. The germline gives CDR1 MNHNS, CDR2 SASEGT. Trimming removed 2 bases from V and 2 bases from J, with 7 bases in between.

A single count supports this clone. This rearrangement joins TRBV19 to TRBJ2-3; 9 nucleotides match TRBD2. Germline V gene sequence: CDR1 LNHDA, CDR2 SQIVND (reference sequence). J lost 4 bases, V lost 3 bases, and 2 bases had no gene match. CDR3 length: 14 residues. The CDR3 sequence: CASSMRLAADTQYF. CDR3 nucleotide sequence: TGTGCCAGTAGTATGAGACTAGCGGCAGATACGCAGTATTTT.

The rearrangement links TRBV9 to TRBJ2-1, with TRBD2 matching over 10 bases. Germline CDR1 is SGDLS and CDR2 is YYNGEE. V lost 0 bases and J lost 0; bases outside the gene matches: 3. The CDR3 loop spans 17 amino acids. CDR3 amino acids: CASSVALAGSSYNEQFF. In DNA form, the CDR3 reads TGTGCCAGCAGCGTAGCACTAGCGGGAAGCTCCTACAATGAGCAGTTCTTC.

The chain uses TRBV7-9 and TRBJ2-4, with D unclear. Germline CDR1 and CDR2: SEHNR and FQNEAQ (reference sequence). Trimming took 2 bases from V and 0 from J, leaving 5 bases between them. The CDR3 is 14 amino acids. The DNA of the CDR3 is TGTGCCAGCAGCTTATCAATAGCCAAAAACATTCAGTACTTC. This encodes CASSLSIAKNIQYF.

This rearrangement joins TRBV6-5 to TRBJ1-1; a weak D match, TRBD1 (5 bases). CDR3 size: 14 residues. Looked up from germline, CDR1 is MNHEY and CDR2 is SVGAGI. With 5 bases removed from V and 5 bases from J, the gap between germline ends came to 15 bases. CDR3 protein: CASSSRVSGTEAFF. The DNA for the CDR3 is TGTGCCAGCAGTAGCAGGGTCTCAGGTACTGAAGCTTTCTTT.

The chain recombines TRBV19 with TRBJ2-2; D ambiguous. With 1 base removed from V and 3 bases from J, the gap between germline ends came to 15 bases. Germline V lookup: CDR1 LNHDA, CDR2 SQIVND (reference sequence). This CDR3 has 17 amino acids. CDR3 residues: CASSIGNLAGYTGELFF. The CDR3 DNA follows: TGTGCCAGTAGTATAGGAAATTTGGCTGGATACACCGGGGAGCTGTTTTTT.

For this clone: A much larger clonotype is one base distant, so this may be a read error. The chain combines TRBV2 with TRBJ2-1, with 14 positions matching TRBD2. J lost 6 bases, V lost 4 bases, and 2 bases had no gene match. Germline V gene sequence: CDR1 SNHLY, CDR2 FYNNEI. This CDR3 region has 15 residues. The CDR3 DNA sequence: TGTGCCAGCAGTGCCGGGACTAGCGGGAGCAATGAGCAGTTCTTC. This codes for CASSAGTSGSNEQFF.

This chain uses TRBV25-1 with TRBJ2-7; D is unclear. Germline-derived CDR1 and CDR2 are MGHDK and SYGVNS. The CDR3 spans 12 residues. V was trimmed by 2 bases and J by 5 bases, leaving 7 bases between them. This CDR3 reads CASSERWNEQYF. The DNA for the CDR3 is TGTGCCAGCAGTGAACGATGGAACGAGCAGTACTTC.

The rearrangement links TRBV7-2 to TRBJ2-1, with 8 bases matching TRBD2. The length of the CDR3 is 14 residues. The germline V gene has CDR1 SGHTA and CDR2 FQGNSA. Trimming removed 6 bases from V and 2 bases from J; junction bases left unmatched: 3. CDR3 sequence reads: CASSTSGAYNEQFF. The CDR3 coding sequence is TGTGCCAGCAGTACTAGCGGAGCCTACAATGAGCAGTTCTTC.

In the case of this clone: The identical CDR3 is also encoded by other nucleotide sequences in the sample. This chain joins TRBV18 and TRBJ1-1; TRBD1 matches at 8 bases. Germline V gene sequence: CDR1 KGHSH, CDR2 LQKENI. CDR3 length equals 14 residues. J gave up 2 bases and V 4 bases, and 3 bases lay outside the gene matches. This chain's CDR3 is CASSRDRGNTEAFF. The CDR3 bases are TGTGCCAGCTCACGCGACAGGGGAAACACTGAAGCTTTCTTT.